This T cell receptor beta chain comes out of a study of blood T cell repertoires in COVID-19. This CDR3 has 15 residues. The germline V gene has CDR1 SEHNR and CDR2 FQNEAQ (reference sequence). V trimming: 3 bases; J trimming: 2 bases; junction bases outside the gene matches: 6. Those enrolled in Seattle joined during active infection and were followed longitudinally afterward. The method was immunoSEQ multiplex PCR; TCRdb's version includes in-frame clones alone and lacks a portion of them. Here the sample spans over 150,000 clones, around 85% being singletons. The TCR comes from a woman aged 80 or older with COVID-19, enrolled during active disease. Source material: peripheral blood. The J gene is TRBJ1-2, the V gene TRBV7-9; TRBD1 matches 7 bases. The CDR3 loop reads CASSFLTGANYGYTF. As DNA, the CDR3 is TGTGCCAGCAGCTTTTTAACAGGGGCGAACTATGGCTACACCTTC.